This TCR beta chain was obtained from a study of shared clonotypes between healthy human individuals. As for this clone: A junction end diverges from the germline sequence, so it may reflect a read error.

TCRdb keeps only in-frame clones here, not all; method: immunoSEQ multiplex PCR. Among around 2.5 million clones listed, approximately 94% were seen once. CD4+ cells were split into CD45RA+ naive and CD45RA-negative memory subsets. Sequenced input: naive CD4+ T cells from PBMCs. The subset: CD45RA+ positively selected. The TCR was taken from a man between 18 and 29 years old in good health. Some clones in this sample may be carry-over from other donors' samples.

CDR3 sequence: CATSRDITALLPQF. The DNA for the CDR3 is TGTGCCACCAGCAGAGATATTACCGCGCTCCTACCCCAATTT. V and J are TRBV15 and TRBJ2-3; D uncertain. The CDR3 runs to 14 residues. Per germline, CDR1 LNHNV and CDR2 YYDKDF (reference sequence).